What follows are 3 T cell receptor beta chains derived from one specimen sequenced in a study of CD8 T cells in Susac syndrome. Random hexamers primed reverse transcription of about 0.5 to 1 ug RNA. MiXCR, applied by TCRdb to the immunoSEQ multiplex PCR reads, yields one record per CDR3 protein. Of roughly 150,000 distinct CDR3 sequences listed, around 95% are singletons. What was sequenced was CD4+ T cells from PBMCs. The receptors shown here come from a human donor in good health.

The CDR3: CASREYNQPQHF. The CDR3 nucleotides read TGTGCCAGCAGAGAATACAATCAGCCCCAGCATTTT. This chain uses TRBV27 with TRBJ1-5; no firm D call. The CDR3 has 12 residues. The V gene lost 6 bases and the J gene lost 3 bases, with 6 bases spanning the gap. Germline CDR1 is MNHEY and CDR2 is SMNVEV (reference sequence).

The rearrangement joins TRBV15 to TRBJ2-5; D is ambiguous. This CDR3 spans 12 amino acids. Germline V gene sequence: CDR1 LNHNV, CDR2 YYDKDF (reference sequence). Trimming pared 2 bases from V and 2 bases from J, leaving 3 bases between. The CDR3 reads CATSRQQETQYF. CDR3 nucleotides: TGTGCCACCAGCAGACAGCAAGAGACCCAGTACTTC. Variable domain in full (rest from reference TRBV15 and TRBJ2-5): DAMVIQNPRYQVTQFGKPVTLSCSQTLNHNVMYWYQQKSSQAPKLLFHYYDKDFNNEADTPDNFQSRRPNTSFCFLDIRSPGLGDTAMYLCATSRQQETQYFGPGTRLLVL.

The V gene is TRBV3-1, the J gene TRBJ2-2; D remains ambiguous. V was pared by 1 base and J by 7 bases, with 13 bases between. CDR3 length equals 15 residues. Germline CDR1 is LGHDT and CDR2 is YNNKEL (reference sequence). Written as DNA, the CDR3 is TGTGCCAGCAGCCAAGGTTATCGGTTAAACGGGGAGCTGTTTTTT. Residues: CASSQGYRLNGELFF.